Here is one T cell receptor beta chain with its context. Germline values: CDR1 KGHSH, CDR2 LQKENI. J was trimmed by 5 bases and V by 4 bases; bases with no gene match: 6. This CDR3 has 14 amino acids. Treatment specified: roughly 20 received Ad26.COV2.S at low or high dose, single or two shots; a few received placebo; per-sample allocation not given. Day 63 after the first vaccine or placebo injection was the time point for sampling. Clones were sequenced by immunoSEQ multiplex PCR, and TCRdb holds only the in-frame ones, with some missing. This table holds about 400,000 clones, around 82% found once. These data are taken from a study of Ad26.COV2.S vaccination and SARS-CoV-2 variants. Study in general: Donor was one of the participants in the Ad26.COV2.S arm of the COV1001 trial. Intramuscular Ad26.COV2.S at 5x10^10 or 1x10^11 viral particles.

The specimen was peripheral blood, collected in a trial of Ad26.COV2.S vaccine versus placebo. This clonotype originated in a person between 18 and 60 years old who received the Ad26.COV2.S COVID-19 vaccine or a placebo. This chain uses TRBV18 with TRBJ2-7, with 9 bases identical to TRBD2. CDR3 amino acids: CASSLSSGVHEQYF. The CDR3 nucleotides read TGTGCCAGCTCACTTTCTAGCGGGGTCCACGAGCAGTACTTC. Full variable domain (outside the CDR3, taken from reference TRBV18 and TRBJ2-7): NAGVMQNPRHLVRRRGQEARLRCSPMKGHSHVYWYRQLPEEGLKFMVYLQKENIIDESGMPKERFSAEFPKEGPSILRIQQVVRGDSAAYFCASSLSSGVHEQYFGPGTRLTVT.